These 3 T cell receptor beta chains originate from one sample sequenced in a study of T cells after yellow fever vaccination. TCRdb independently ran MiXCR on the 5' RACE reads; one entry per CDR3 protein. This table has 400,000 or so distinct CDR3 sequences, approximately 18% appearing once. The sequencing used PBMCs, collected before the yellow fever booster vaccination. These receptors all stem from a man aged 18-30 years who received the YFV17D yellow fever vaccine.

The CDR3 sequence is CSAISTSGAQETQYF. CDR3 coding DNA: TGCAGTGCTATCTCGACTAGCGGGGCGCAAGAGACCCAGTACTTC. The V call is TRBV20-1, the J call TRBJ2-5, with TRBD2 matching 11 bases. Germline V gene data show CDR1 as DFQATT and CDR2 as SNEGSKA (reference sequence). J was trimmed by 2 bases and V by 4 bases; bases with no gene match: 6. This CDR3 is 15 amino acids long.

The genes are TRBV9 and TRBJ2-2; 11 positions agree with TRBD1. Trimming at V came to 5 bases and at J to 8 bases, leaving 8 bases not matched to a gene. Per the germline V gene, CDR1 is SGDLS and CDR2 is YYNGEE. The CDR3 length is 15 residues. CDR3 sequence reads: CASRAGQGAAGELFF. The CDR3 DNA reads TGTGCCAGCAGGGCTGGACAGGGGGCAGCAGGGGAGCTGTTTTTT.

The rearrangement joins TRBV12-3 or TRBV12-4 to TRBJ2-3; D might be TRBD1 (6 bases). Between the trimmed V and J ends, which lost 10 bases and 3 bases, there was a span of 20 bases. There are 15 residues in the CDR3. Written as DNA, the CDR3 is TGTGCCACAGCACTAGTACAGGGAACGACAGATACGCAGTATTTT. Translation: CATALVQGTTDTQYF.